Listed below are T cell receptor beta chains from one sample, sequenced in a study of low-dose radiotherapy and immunotherapy resistance in tumors. TCRdb re-called the reads with MiXCR, one entry per CDR3 protein. Of roughly 90,000 distinct CDR3 sequences listed, 20% are singletons. The source material was PBMCs, sampled after low-dose radiotherapy plus immunotherapy. The receptors were gathered from a female donor with ovarian cancer. The CDR3 runs from the conserved cysteine through the conserved F or W. A D gene is named only where the DNA matches it firmly. Clone size, where shown, is once, few, many, or a class for clones that have expanded.

d_gene	abundance	v_gene	j_gene	CDR3nt	CDR3aa
.	many	TRBV7-2	TRBJ2-2	TGTGCCAGCAGCCGCGACGGGACCCCGGGCGGGGAGCTGTTTTTT	CASSRDGTPGGELFF
.	many	TRBV19	TRBJ1-2	TGTGCCAGTAGTATGAAGGGGTCGGACTATGGCTACACCTTC	CASSMKGSDYGYTF
.	few	TRBV7-3	TRBJ1-2	TGTGCCAGCAGCCCGTCCTTCGGGGCCCACTATGGCTACACCTTC	CASSPSFGAHYGYTF
TRBD1	.	TRBV28	TRBJ1-2	TGTGCCAGCAGGGCACAGGGGGCGTATTTGTATGGCTACACCTTC	CASRAQGAYLYGYTF
TRBD1	.	TRBV20-1	TRBJ1-3	TGCAGTGCAAGAACAGGGGGCGACTCTGGAAACACCATAGATTTT	CSARTGGDSGNTIDF
.	many	TRBV12-3/TRBV12-4	TRBJ1-2	TGTGCCAGCAGTTTAGAAGGATTGACAGGACCCTACAACTATGGCTACACCTTC	CASSLEGLTGPYNYGYTF
.	many	TRBV2	TRBJ2-3	TGTGCCAGCAGGCTCACCCCAGGGGGAGGGGCAGATACGCAGTATTTT	CASRLTPGGGADTQYF
TRBD2	.	TRBV7-6	TRBJ2-3	TGTGCCAGCAGCTTAACGCCTAGCGGGGGGCCAGATACGCAGTATTTT	CASSLTPSGGPDTQYF
TRBD2	few	TRBV7-9	TRBJ2-4	TGTGCCAGCAGCTCAAGGAGGCGGGGGGAAAACATTCAGTACTTC	CASSSRRRGENIQYF
.	.	TRBV5-1	TRBJ2-1	TGCGCCAGCAGCTATTACAGGGGGGGCTCCTACAATGAGCAGTTCTTC	CASSYYRGGSYNEQFF
TRBD2	many	TRBV6-2/TRBV6-3	TRBJ2-1	TGTGCCAGCCGCCAGAGCGGGGGGGATTACAATGAGCAGTTCTTC	CASRQSGGDYNEQFF
TRBD1	many	TRBV11-2	TRBJ2-3	TGTGCCAGCAGCTTGACAGGGGTTACAGATACGCAGTATTTT	CASSLTGVTDTQYF
TRBD2	many	TRBV2	TRBJ2-1	TGTGCCAGCAGTGAAGGGGCTAGCGGGGGCCCAATCCCCTACAATGAGCAGTTCTTC	CASSEGASGGPIPYNEQFF
.	.	TRBV6-5	TRBJ1-2	TGTGCCAGCAACTACGGATCCTCCCGGGCGGGCGGCTACACCTTC	CASNYGSSRAGGYTF
.	many	TRBV19	TRBJ1-2	TGTGCCAGTAGTACCTCAGGGGTTAGATATGGCTACACCTTC	CASSTSGVRYGYTF
.	.	TRBV2	TRBJ1-4	TGTGCCAGCAGTGACAGGGGTGAAAAACTGTTTTTT	CASSDRGEKLFF
.	.	TRBV5-6	TRBJ1-2	TGTGCCAGCAGCTTGGTCGTGCGGGCTAACTATGGCTACACCTTC	CASSLVVRANYGYTF
.	.	TRBV4-3	TRBJ1-1	TGCGCCAGCAGCCGCGTAACAGGGATTAACACTGAAGCTTTCTTT	CASSRVTGINTEAFF
TRBD2	.	TRBV30	TRBJ2-2	TGTGCCTGGAGGGGAGGGGTCAGGGTGACCGGGGAGCTGTTTTTT	CAWRGGVRVTGELFF
.	many	TRBV5-1	TRBJ2-3	TGCGCCAGCAGCTTGGACGGGGACTCTTACACAGATACGCAGTATTTT	CASSLDGDSYTDTQYF
TRBD1	many	TRBV7-9	TRBJ1-1	TGTGCCAGCAGCTTGGGGGATCGACAGGGAGCCCAAGCTTTCTTT	CASSLGDRQGAQAFF
TRBD2	many	TRBV7-2	TRBJ2-7	TGTGCCAGCAGCTTCGGGACTAGCGGGACAGGGGAGCAGTACTTC	CASSFGTSGTGEQYF
TRBD2	many	TRBV20-1	TRBJ2-5	TGCAGTGCTAGAGATCCGACGGGAGGCAAAGAGACCCAGTACTTC	CSARDPTGGKETQYF
TRBD2	many	TRBV12-3/TRBV12-4	TRBJ2-3	TGTGCCAGCAGTCCGCTAGCGGGTCCGAGCACAGATACGCAGTATTTT	CASSPLAGPSTDTQYF
TRBD2	few	TRBV24-1	TRBJ2-1	TGTGCCACCAGTGACCATAGCGGGAGGGCCGGGTTCTTC	CATSDHSGRAGFF
.	many	TRBV4-1	TRBJ2-3	TGCGCCAGCAGCCAAGAGGGTCCAGGTAGCGCCCGCACAGATACGCAGTATTTT	CASSQEGPGSARTDTQYF
TRBD2	.	TRBV28	TRBJ2-1	TGTGCCAGCAGTAAATACAATGGGGGGGAGAATGAGCAGTTCTTC	CASSKYNGGENEQFF
.	many	TRBV30	TRBJ1-2	TGTGCCTGGAGTCCGGGGCCTCAAGGCTACACCTTC	CAWSPGPQGYTF